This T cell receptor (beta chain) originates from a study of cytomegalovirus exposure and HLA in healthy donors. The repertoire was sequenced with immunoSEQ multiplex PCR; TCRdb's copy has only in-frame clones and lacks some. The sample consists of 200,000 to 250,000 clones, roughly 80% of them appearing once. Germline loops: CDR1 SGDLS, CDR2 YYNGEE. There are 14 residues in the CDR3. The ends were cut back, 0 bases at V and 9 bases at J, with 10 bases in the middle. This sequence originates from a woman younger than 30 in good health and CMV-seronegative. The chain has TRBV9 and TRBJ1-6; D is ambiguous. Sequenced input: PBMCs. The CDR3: CASSVEGLSSPLHF. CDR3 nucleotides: TGTGCCAGCAGCGTAGAAGGGCTCTCTTCACCCCTCCACTTT.